This is a list of T cell receptor beta chains from one sample in a study of blood T cells in healthy people across ages. TCRdb reprocessed the 5' RACE reads via MiXCR and lists one record per CDR3 protein. The sample lists 1.5 million to 1.9 million distinct CDR3 sequences; about 42% were seen once. Sequencing was done on a sample of blood. Receptor source: a woman aged 18-29 years in good health. Both conserved end residues are part of each CDR3. D genes are given only for firm matches. Some rows have no size entry. The others give once, few or many, or a class for an expanded clone.

d_call j_call v_call clone_size cdr3_nt cdr3_aa
- TRBJ1-4 TRBV12-3/TRBV12-4 - TGTGCCGGCAAGCGGGGCTCTAATGAAAAACTGTTTTTT CAGKRGSNEKLFF
TRBD1 TRBJ2-1 TRBV20-1 few TGCAGTGCTAGAGATCCGGGACAGGGGCCCAATGAGCAGTTCTTC CSARDPGQGPNEQFF
- TRBJ2-2 TRBV7-2 - TGTGCCAGAAGCTTAGGGTACAGGAATGCCTGGGAGCTGTTTTTT CARSLGYRNAWELFF
TRBD1 TRBJ1-2 TRBV4-1 few TGCGCCAGCAGCCAAACTGTCACAGGGGGTGGCTATGGCTACACCTTC CASSQTVTGGGYGYTF
TRBD1 TRBJ1-2 TRBV5-4 - TGTGCCACCGGAGAAGGACAGGGTCACTATGGCTACACCTTC CATGEGQGHYGYTF
- TRBJ2-3 TRBV2 few TGTGCCAGCAGTTCCAGGACATATACTAGCACAGATACGCAGTATTTT CASSSRTYTSTDTQYF
- TRBJ2-1 TRBV4-1 - TGCGCCAGCAGCCAAGAACCTAGGCGGGATGAGCAGTTCTTC CASSQEPRRDEQFF
- TRBJ2-1 TRBV6-2/TRBV6-3 few TGTGCCAGCAGTTACTCGGAAACTGAGCAGTTCTTC CASSYSETEQFF
- TRBJ2-7 TRBV10-3 once TGTGCCATAGCCGTAGGGGCCTACGAGCAGTACTTC CAIAVGAYEQYF
TRBD1 TRBJ2-6 TRBV9 few TGTGCCAGCAGCGACAGGGGGCGTGGGGCCAACGTCCTGACTTTC CASSDRGRGANVLTF
TRBD1 TRBJ1-5 TRBV10-3 - TGTGCCATCAGTGACTCCCAACAGGGGAAAGATCAGCCCCAGCATTTT CAISDSQQGKDQPQHF
- TRBJ1-2 TRBV19 - TGTGCCAGTAGTTCCGGACTTCGTGGCTACACCTTC CASSSGLRGYTF
- TRBJ1-5 TRBV15 - TGTGCCACCAGCAGGACCGTAGTAGGGCAGCCCCAGCATTTT CATSRTVVGQPQHF
TRBD1 TRBJ1-1 TRBV5-1 few TGCGCCAGCAGCTCGGGTGGGACAGGGAACACTGAAGCTTTCTTT CASSSGGTGNTEAFF
- TRBJ2-7 TRBV4-1 many TGTGCCAGCAGTAACAGGGAAACCTACGAGCAGTACTTC CASSNRETYEQYF
- TRBJ1-1 TRBV9 - TGTGCCAGCAGCCCCCGCGGAGCAATGAACACTGAAGCTTTCTTT CASSPRGAMNTEAFF
TRBD2 TRBJ2-7 TRBV24-1 - TGTGCCACCAGTGGGGGCCTAGCGGGCTCCTACAATGAGCAGTACTTC CATSGGLAGSYNEQYF
- TRBJ2-7 TRBV2 - TGTGCCGGACAGCCCCGCTCCTACAATGAGCAGTACTTC CAGQPRSYNEQYF
- TRBJ2-5 TRBV12-3/TRBV12-4 - TGTGCCAGCAGGCCGGGCTACCAAGAGACCCAGTACTTC CASRPGYQETQYF
TRBD2 TRBJ2-1 TRBV2 few TGTGCCAGCTCAATCGCTAGCGGCAGGGCTGAGCAGTTCTTC CASSIASGRAEQFF